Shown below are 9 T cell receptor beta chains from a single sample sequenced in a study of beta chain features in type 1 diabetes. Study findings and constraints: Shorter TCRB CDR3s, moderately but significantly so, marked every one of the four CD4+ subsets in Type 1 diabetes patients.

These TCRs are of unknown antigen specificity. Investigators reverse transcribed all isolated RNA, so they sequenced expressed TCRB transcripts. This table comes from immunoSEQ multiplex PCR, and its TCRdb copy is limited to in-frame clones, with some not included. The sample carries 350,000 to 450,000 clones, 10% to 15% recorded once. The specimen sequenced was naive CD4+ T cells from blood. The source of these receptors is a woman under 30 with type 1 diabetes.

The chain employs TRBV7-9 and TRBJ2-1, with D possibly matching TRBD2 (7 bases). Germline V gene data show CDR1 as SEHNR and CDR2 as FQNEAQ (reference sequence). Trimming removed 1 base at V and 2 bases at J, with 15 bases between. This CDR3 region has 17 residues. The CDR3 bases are TGTGCCAGCAGCTTAGTGGCGGGGCGGGGGCCCTACAATGAGCAGTTCTTC. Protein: CASSLVAGRGPYNEQFF.

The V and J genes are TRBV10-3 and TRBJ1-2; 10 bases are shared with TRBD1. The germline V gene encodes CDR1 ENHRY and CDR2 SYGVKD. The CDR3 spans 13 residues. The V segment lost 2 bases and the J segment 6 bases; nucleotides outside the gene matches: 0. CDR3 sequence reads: CAISEGTGDGYTF. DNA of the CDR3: TGTGCCATCAGTGAGGGGACAGGGGATGGCTACACCTTC.

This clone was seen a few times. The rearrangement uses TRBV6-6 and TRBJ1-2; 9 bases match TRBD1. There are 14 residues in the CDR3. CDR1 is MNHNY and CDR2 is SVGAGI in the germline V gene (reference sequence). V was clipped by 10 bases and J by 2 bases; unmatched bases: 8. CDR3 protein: CATTGTGNNYGYTF. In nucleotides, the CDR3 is TGTGCCACAACCGGGACAGGGAACAACTATGGCTACACCTTC.

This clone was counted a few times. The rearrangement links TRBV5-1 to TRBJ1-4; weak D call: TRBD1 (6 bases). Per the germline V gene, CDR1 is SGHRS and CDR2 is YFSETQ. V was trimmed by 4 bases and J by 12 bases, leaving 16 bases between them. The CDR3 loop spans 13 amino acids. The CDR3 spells CASSLKGHGELFF. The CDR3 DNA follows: TGCGCCAGCAGCCTAAAGGGACACGGGGAACTGTTTTTT.

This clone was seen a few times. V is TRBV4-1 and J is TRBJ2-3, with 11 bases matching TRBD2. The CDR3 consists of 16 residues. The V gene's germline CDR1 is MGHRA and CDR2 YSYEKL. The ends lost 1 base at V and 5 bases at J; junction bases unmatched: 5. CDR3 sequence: CASSQGLAGGKDTQYF. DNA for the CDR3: TGCGCCAGCAGCCAAGGGCTAGCGGGGGGAAAAGATACGCAGTATTTT.

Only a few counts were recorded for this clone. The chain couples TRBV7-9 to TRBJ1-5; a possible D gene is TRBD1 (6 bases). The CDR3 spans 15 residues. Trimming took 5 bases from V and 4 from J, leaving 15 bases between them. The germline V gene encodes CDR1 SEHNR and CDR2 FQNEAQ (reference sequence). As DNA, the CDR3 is TGTGCCAGCAGCGAAATACAGGGTGGTAATCAGCCCCAGCATTTT. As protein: CASSEIQGGNQPQHF.

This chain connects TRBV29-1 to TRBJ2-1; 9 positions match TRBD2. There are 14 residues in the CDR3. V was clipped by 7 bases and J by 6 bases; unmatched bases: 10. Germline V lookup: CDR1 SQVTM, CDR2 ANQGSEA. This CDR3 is CSGGVAGAINEQFF. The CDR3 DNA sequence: TGCAGCGGGGGGGTAGCGGGGGCCATCAATGAGCAGTTCTTC.

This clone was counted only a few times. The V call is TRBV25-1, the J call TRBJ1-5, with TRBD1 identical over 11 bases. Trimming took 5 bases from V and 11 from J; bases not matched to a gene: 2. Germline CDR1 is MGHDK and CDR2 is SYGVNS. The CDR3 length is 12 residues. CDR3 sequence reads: CASSRGQGAQHF. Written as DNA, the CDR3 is TGTGCCAGCAGTAGGGGACAGGGGGCCCAGCATTTT.

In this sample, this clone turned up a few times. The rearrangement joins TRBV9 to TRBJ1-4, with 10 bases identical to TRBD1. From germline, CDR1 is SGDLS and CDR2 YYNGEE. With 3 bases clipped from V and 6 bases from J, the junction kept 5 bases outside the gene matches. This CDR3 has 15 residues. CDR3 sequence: CASSGRDRGDEKLFF. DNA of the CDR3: TGTGCCAGCAGCGGCCGGGACAGGGGCGATGAAAAACTGTTTTTT.